This T cell receptor (beta chain) emerged from a study of cytomegalovirus exposure and HLA in healthy donors. Whole-study results and caveats: As a later analysis showed, several of the most significant clusters appeared to be linked to common viral pathogens.

The CDR3 is 13 residues long. Germline CDR1 SGHNT, CDR2 YYREEE (reference sequence). Unmatched junction bases numbered 3, after V lost 10 bases and J lost 1 base. Of note for this clone: Antigen unknown.

A multiplex PCR was run with 60 Vbeta primers and 13 Jbeta primers. Libraries were prepared by immunoSEQ multiplex PCR; TCRdb keeps only in-frame clonotypes and omits some of them. This table has around 150,000 clones, about 85% appearing once. The chain links TRBV5-4 to TRBJ2-2; 8 bases align to TRBD2. The receptor was isolated from a man between 18 and 35 years old in good health and CMV-seropositive. The sequencing sample was made of PBMCs. The CDR3 DNA reads TGTGCCTTTAGCGGGGTGAACACCGGGGAGCTGTTTTTT. Translating it yields CAFSGVNTGELFF.